These T cell receptor beta chains were read from a single sample in a study of CD8 T cells in Susac syndrome. One entry per CDR3 protein, called by TCRdb with MiXCR from the immunoSEQ multiplex PCR reads. The sample shows over 150,000 distinct CDR3 sequences, 90% to 95% of them seen only once. Material for sequencing was CD4+ T cells from PBMCs. These receptors were obtained from a human donor with multiple sclerosis. The CDR3 runs from the conserved cysteine through the conserved F or W. D genes are given only for firm matches. Expanded clones are given a class, and other clones once, few, many or no size at all.

size	V	J	D	length	CDR3
-	TRBV20-1	TRBJ2-5	-	15	CSARDRRRGGETQYF
-	TRBV3-1	TRBJ2-7	-	14	CASSQEEGPYEQYF
-	TRBV20-1	TRBJ1-5	-	13	CSARPDRNQPQHF
-	TRBV27	TRBJ2-1	-	15	CASSFARVGSNEQFF
-	TRBV7-9	TRBJ1-2	-	14	CASSPRRGTYGYTF
-	TRBV3-1	TRBJ2-3	-	17	CASSQDKATRYKNTQYF
-	TRBV4-2	TRBJ2-2	-	15	CASSQVGTYTGELFF
-	TRBV20-1	TRBJ1-5	-	13	CSARGEVNQPQHF
-	TRBV3-1	TRBJ2-2	-	16	CASSQDIRTHTGELFF
-	TRBV6-5	TRBJ2-7	-	14	CASSYRPGAREQYF
-	TRBV20-1	TRBJ1-1	-	12	CRGSGKGAEAFF
-	TRBV29-1	TRBJ2-2	-	12	CSVDRNTGELFF
once	TRBV25-1	TRBJ2-3	-	13	CASSNSRGATQYF
few	TRBV18	TRBJ2-5	-	14	CASSPKLAGETQYF
-	TRBV7-9	TRBJ2-7	TRBD1	14	CASSLTDRGDQQYF
-	TRBV19	TRBJ2-1	-	15	CASSIRRARGDEQFF
-	TRBV6-5	TRBJ2-2	TRBD1	15	CASNSGTENTGELFF
-	TRBV20-1	TRBJ2-1	TRBD1	14	CSARDDRGFGEQFF
few	TRBV20-1	TRBJ2-3	-	13	CSASAPGTDTQYF
-	TRBV7-9	TRBJ2-1	TRBD2	13	CATSSGSWNEQFF
-	TRBV29-1	TRBJ1-2	-	14	CSVETGTEGYGYTF
-	TRBV12-3/TRBV12-4	TRBJ1-2	-	12	CASSPRVRGYTF